What follows describes a single TCR beta chain. Its specificity is unknown. The data belong to a study of post-analysis software for immune sequencing data. Study background: Included courses were relapsing-remitting and secondary progressive multiple sclerosis; progressive-relapsing multiple sclerosis was also included.

The CDR3 extends over 16 amino acids. Trimming cost V 0 bases and J 10 bases; bases outside gene matches: 10. CDR1 and CDR2 from the germline V gene are SEHNR and FQNEAQ (reference sequence). Sequencing libraries made from TCR beta cDNA carried unique molecular identifiers. TCRdb redid the calling of the PCR reads with MiXCR, one entry per CDR3 protein. The sample carries some 450,000 distinct CDR3 sequences, nearly 45% recorded once. Study-wide results and caveats: Roughly 5 TRBV segments (TRBV5-6, TRBV5-1 and TRBV20-1 among them) occurred more frequently in patients than in controls.

The sample consisted of blood. The chain links TRBV7-9 to TRBJ2-1, with TRBD2 matching 9 bases. This clonotype was sampled from a girl aged 5-17 years with multiple sclerosis. CDR3 nucleotides: TGTGCCAGCAGCTTAGCGCTCCGGCTAGCGGGGCGGGAGCAGTTCTTC. Translated: CASSLALRLAGREQFF.